This T cell receptor beta chain was obtained from a study of cytomegalovirus exposure and HLA in healthy donors. Study-wide background: Later analysis reported that the roughly 110 validation repertoires shared the platform of the 500 to 750 first-cohort repertoires.

This CDR3 region has 15 residues. Trimming took 3 bases from V and 6 from J; bases not matched to a gene: 8. Germline loops: CDR1 SGHTA, CDR2 FQGTGA. Method: immunoSEQ multiplex PCR; TCRdb's copy keeps in-frame clones and lacks some. The table lists more than 250,000 clones, around 90% of them singletons, with over 1% in the top ten. The material sequenced was PBMCs. The chain carries TRBV7-3 and TRBJ2-7; 10 nucleotides match TRBD2. The clonotype was recovered from a woman between 25 and 40 years old in good health and CMV-seropositive. The chain's CDR3 is CASSLRAGGPGEQYF. The CDR3 DNA sequence: TGTGCCAGCAGCTTGAGAGCGGGAGGGCCGGGCGAGCAGTACTTC.